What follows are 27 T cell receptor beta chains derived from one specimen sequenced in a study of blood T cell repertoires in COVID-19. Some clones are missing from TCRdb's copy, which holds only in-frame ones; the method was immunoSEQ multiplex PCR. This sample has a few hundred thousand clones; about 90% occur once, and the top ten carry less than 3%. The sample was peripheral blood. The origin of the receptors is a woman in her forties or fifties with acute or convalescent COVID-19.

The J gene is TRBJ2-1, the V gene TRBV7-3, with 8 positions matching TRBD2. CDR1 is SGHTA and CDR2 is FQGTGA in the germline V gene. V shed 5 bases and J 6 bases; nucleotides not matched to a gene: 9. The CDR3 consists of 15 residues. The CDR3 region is CASSPPGGPLNEQFF. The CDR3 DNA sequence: TGTGCCAGCAGCCCCCCGGGAGGGCCTCTCAATGAGCAGTTCTTC.

The CDR3: CASSFSTGKFASYNSPLHF. DNA for the CDR3: TGTGCCAGCAGTTTTTCGACAGGGAAGTTTGCCTCCTATAATTCACCCCTCCACTTT. The chain uses TRBV6-2 or TRBV6-3 and TRBJ1-6; 7 bases are shared with TRBD1. The CDR3 loop spans 19 amino acids. CDR1 and CDR2 from the germline V gene are MNHEY and SVGEGT. Trimming at V came to 4 bases and at J to 0 bases, leaving 12 bases not matched to a gene.

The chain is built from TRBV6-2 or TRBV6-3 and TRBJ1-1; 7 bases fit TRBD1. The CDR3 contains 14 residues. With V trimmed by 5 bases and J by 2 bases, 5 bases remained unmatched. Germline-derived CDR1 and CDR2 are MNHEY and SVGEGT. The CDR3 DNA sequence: TGTGCCAGCAGTCCGGGACAGACAAACACTGAAGCTTTCTTT. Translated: CASSPGQTNTEAFF.

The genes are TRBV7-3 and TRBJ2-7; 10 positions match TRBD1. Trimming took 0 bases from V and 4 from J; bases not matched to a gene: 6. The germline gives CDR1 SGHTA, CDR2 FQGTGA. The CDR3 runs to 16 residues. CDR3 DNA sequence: TGTGCCAGCAGCTTAACGGGAGGACAGGGGGTTTACGAGCAGTACTTC. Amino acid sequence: CASSLTGGQGVYEQYF.

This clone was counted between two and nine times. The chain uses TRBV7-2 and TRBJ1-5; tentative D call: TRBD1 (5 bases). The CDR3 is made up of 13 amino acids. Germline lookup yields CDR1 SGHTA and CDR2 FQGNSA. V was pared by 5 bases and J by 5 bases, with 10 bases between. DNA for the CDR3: TGTGCCAGCAGCCAGGACATATATCAGCCCCAGCATTTT. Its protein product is CASSQDIYQPQHF.

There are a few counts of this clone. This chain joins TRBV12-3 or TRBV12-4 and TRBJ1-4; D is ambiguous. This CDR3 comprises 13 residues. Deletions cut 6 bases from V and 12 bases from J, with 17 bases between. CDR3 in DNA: TGTGCCAGCAGCAGCTACACCGGCGGAGAACTGTTTTTT. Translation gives CASSSYTGGELFF.

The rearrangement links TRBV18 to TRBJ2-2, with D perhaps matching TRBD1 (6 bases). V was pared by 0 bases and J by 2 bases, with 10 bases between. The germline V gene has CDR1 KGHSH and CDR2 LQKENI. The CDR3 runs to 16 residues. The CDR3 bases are TGTGCCAGCTCACCACCGGACAGACGCAACACCGGGGAGCTGTTTTTT. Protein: CASSPPDRRNTGELFF. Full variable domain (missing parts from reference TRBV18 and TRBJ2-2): NAGVMQNPRHLVRRRGQEARLRCSPMKGHSHVYWYRQLPEEGLKFMVYLQKENIIDESGMPKERFSAEFPKEGPSILRIQQVVRGDSAAYFCASSPPDRRNTGELFFGEGSRLTVL.

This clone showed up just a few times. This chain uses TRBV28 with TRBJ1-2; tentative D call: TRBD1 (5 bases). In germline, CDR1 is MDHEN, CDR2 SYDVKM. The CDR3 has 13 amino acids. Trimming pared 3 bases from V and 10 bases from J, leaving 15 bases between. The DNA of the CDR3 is TGTGCCAGCAGTTTGGCTTCCGGGGGTTTCTACACCTTC. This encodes CASSLASGGFYTF.

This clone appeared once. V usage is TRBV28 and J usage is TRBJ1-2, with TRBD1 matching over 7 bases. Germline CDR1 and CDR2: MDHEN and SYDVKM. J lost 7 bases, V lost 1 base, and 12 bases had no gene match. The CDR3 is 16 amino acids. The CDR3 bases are TGTGCCAGCAGTTTATTTGGGGGAAAGGGGGCGGTTGGCTACACCTTC. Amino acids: CASSLFGGKGAVGYTF.

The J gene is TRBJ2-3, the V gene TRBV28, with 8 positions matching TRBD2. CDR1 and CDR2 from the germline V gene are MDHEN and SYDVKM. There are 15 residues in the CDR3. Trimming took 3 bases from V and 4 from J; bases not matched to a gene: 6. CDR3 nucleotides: TGTGCCAGCAGTTTGTTGAGCGGGAGTCCAGATACGCAGTATTTT. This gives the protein CASSLLSGSPDTQYF.

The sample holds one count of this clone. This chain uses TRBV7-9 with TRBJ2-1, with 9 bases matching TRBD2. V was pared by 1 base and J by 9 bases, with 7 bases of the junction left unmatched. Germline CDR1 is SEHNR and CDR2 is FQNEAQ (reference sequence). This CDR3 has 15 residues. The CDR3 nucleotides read TGTGCCAGCAGCTTAGGTAGCGGGGGAGGATCTGAGCAGTTCTTC. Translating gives CASSLGSGGGSEQFF.

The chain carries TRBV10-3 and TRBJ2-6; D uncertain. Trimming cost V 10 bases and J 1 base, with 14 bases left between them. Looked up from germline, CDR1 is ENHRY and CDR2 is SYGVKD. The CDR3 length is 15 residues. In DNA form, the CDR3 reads TGTGCCACCACGTTTTGGGCGTCTGGGGCCAACGTCCTGACTTTC. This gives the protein CATTFWASGANVLTF.

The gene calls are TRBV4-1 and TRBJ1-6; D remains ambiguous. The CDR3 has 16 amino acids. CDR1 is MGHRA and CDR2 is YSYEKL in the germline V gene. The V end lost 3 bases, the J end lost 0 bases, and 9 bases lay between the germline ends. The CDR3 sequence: CASSQAVSSYNSPLHF. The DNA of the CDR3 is TGCGCCAGCAGCCAGGCGGTGAGCTCCTATAATTCACCCCTCCACTTT.

The CDR3 here is CASSPWTGTNEKLFF. The CDR3 region has the DNA TGTGCCAGCAGCCCCTGGACAGGGACTAATGAAAAACTGTTTTTT. The rearrangement joins TRBV2 to TRBJ1-4; TRBD1 aligns across 8 bases. The CDR3 length is 15 residues. With V trimmed by 6 bases and J by 2 bases, 5 bases remained unmatched. In germline, CDR1 is SNHLY, CDR2 FYNNEI.

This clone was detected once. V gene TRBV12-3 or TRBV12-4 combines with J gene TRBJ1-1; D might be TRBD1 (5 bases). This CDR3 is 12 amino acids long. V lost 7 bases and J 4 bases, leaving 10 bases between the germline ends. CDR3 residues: CASNPGGTEAFF. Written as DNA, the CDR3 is TGTGCCAGCAACCCGGGGGGCACTGAAGCTTTCTTT.

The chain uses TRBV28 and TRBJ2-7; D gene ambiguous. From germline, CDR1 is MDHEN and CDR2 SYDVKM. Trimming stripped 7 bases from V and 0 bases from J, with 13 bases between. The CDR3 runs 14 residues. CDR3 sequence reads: CASTSTLASYEQYF. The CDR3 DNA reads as TGTGCCAGCACCTCGACATTGGCCTCCTACGAGCAGTACTTC. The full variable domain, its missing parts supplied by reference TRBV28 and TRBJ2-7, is DVKVTQSSRYLVKRTGEKVFLECVQDMDHENMFWYRQDPGLGLRLIYFSYDVKMKEKGDIPEGYSVSREKKERFSLILESASTNQTSMYLCASTSTLASYEQYFGPGTRLTVT.

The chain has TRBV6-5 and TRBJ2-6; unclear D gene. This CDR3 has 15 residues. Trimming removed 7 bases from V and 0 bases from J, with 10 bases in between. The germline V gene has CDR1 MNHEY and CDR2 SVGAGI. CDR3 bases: TGTGCCAGCAAACCAACATACTCTGGGGCCAACGTCCTGACTTTC. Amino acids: CASKPTYSGANVLTF.

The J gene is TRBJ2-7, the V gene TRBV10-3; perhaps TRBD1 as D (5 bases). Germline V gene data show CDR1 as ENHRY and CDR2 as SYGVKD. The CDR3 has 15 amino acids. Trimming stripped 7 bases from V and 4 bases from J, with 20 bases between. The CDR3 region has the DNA TGTGCCATCAATGGGGTTGAGGCAGGGATTTACGAGCAGTACTTC. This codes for CAINGVEAGIYEQYF.

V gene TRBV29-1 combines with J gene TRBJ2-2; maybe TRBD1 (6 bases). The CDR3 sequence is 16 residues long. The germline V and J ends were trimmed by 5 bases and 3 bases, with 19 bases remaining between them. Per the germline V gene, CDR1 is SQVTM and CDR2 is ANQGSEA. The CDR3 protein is CSVYDGGRGHTGELFF. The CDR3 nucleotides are TGCAGCGTTTACGATGGGGGCCGGGGCCACACCGGGGAGCTGTTTTTT.

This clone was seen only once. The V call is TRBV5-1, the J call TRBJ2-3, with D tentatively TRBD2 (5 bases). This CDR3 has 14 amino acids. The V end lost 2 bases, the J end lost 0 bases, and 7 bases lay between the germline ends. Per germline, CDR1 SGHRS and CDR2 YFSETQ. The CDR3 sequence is CASSLAASTDTQYF. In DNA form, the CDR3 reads TGCGCCAGCAGCTTAGCGGCTAGCACAGATACGCAGTATTTT.

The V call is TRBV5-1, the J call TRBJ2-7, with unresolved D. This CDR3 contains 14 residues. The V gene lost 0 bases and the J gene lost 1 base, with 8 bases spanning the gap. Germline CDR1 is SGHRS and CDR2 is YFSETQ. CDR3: CASSLELRSYEQYF. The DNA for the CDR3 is TGCGCCAGCAGCTTGGAATTGCGTTCCTACGAGCAGTACTTC.

The CDR3 spells CASSLAGTSYEQYF. The CDR3 DNA sequence: TGTGCCAGCAGCCTTGCCGGGACTAGCTACGAGCAGTACTTC. This chain links TRBV7-9 with TRBJ2-7; 8 nucleotides line up with TRBD2. Trimming removed 5 bases from V and 3 bases from J; junction bases left unmatched: 6. Germline lookup yields CDR1 SEHNR and CDR2 FQNEAQ (reference sequence). The CDR3 extends over 14 amino acids.

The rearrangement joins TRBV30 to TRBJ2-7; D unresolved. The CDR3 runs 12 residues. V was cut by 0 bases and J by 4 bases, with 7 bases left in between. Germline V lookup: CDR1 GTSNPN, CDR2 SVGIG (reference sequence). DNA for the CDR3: TGTGCCTGGAGTGTAGCCGGGTACGAGCAGTACTTC. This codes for CAWSVAGYEQYF.

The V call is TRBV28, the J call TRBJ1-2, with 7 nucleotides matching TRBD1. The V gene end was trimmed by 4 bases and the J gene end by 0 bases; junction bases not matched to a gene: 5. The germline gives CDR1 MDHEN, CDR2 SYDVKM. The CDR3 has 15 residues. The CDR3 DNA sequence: TGTGCCAGCAGTTGGACAGGTCTTGCTAACTATGGCTACACCTTC. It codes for CASSWTGLANYGYTF.

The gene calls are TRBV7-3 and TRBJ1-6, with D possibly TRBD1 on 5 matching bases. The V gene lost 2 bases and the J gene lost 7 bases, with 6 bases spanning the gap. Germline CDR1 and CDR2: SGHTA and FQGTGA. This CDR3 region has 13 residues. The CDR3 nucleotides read TGTGCCAGCAGCTTACAGGGCAATTCACCCCTCCACTTT. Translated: CASSLQGNSPLHF.

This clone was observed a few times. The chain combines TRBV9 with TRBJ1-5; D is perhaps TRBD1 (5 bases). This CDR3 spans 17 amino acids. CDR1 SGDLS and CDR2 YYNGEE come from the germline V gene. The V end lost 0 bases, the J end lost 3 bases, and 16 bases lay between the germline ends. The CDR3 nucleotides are TGTGCCAGCAGCGTAGTTTGGAAGGGGCCGATCAATCAGCCCCAGCATTTT. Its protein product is CASSVVWKGPINQPQHF.

In DNA form, the CDR3 reads TGTGCCAGCAGTTTATCTTCGAGGGGGTTGGTGTACGAGCAGTACTTC. Residues: CASSLSSRGLVYEQYF. J is TRBJ2-7 and V is TRBV27, with a weak D call TRBD1 (6 bases). Germline CDR1 MNHEY, CDR2 SMNVEV (reference sequence). V dropped 0 bases and J dropped 4 bases, with 16 bases sitting between them. The CDR3 has 16 amino acids.